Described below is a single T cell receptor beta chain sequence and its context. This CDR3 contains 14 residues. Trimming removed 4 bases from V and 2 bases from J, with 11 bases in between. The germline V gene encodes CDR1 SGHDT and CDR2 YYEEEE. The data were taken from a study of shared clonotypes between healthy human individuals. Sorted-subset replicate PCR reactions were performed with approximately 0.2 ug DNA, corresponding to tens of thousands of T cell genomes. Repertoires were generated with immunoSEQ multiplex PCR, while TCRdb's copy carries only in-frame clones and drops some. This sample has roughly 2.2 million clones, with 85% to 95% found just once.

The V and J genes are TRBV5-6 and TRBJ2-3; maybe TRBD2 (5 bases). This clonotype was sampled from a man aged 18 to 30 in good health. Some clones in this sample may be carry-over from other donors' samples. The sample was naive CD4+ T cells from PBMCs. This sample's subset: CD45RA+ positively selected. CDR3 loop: CASSPRTLTDTQYF. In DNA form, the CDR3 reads TGTGCCAGCAGCCCGAGGACTCTCACAGATACGCAGTATTTT.